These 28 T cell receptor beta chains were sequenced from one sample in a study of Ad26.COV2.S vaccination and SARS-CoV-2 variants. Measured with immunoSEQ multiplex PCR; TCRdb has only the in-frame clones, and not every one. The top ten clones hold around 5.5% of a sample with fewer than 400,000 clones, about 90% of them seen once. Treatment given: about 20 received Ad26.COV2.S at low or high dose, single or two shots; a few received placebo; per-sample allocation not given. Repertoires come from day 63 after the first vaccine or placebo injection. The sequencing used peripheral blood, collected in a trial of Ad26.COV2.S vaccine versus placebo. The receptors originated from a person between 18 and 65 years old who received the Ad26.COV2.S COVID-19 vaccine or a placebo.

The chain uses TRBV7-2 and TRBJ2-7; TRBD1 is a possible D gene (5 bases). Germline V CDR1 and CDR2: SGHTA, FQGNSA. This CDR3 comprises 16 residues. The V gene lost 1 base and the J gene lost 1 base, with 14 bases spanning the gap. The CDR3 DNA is TGTGCCAGCAGCTTAGGTACAGGCTCATCATCCTACGAGCAGTACTTC. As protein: CASSLGTGSSSYEQYF.

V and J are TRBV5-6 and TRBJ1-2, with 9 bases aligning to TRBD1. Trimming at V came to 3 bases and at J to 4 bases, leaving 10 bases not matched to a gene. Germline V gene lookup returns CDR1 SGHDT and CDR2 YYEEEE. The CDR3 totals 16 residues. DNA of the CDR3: TGTGCCAGCAGCTCAATCTCACAGGGGGCGAGCTATGGCTACACCTTC. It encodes CASSSISQGASYGYTF.

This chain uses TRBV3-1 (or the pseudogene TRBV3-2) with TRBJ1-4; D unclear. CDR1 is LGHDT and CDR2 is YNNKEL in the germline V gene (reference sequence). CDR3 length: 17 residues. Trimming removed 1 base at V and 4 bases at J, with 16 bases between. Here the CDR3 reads CASSQAYRTDYNEKLFF. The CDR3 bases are TGTGCCAGCAGCCAAGCCTACCGGACGGACTATAATGAAAAACTGTTTTTT.

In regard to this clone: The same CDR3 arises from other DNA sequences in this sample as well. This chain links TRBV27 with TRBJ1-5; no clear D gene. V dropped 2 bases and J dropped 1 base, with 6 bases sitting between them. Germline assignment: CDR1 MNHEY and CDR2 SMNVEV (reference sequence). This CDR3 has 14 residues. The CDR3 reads CASSLRGSNQPQHF. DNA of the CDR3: TGTGCCAGCAGTTTAAGAGGGAGCAATCAGCCCCAGCATTTT.

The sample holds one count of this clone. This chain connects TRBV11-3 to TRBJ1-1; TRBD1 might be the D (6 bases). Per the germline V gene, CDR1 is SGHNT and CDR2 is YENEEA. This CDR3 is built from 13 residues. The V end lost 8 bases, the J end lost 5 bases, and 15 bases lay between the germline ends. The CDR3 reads CASSQGLETEAFF. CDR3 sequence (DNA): TGTGCCAGCTCCCAGGGGCTCGAGACTGAAGCTTTCTTT.

CDR3 residues: CASSPLEGSAYEQYF. DNA of the CDR3: TGTGCCAGCAGCCCCCTTGAGGGCAGCGCCTACGAGCAGTACTTC. The gene calls are TRBV11-2 and TRBJ2-7, with TRBD2 as a possible D gene (5 bases). This CDR3 has 15 amino acids. V lost 5 bases, J lost 2 bases, and 16 bases lay in between. Germline V gene data show CDR1 as SGHAT and CDR2 as FQNNGV.

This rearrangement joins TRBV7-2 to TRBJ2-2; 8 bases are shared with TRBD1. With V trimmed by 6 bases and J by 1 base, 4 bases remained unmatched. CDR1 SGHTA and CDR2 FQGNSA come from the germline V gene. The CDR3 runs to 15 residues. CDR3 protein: CASRPTGGNTGELFF. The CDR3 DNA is TGTGCCAGCAGACCCACAGGGGGGAACACCGGGGAGCTGTTTTTT.

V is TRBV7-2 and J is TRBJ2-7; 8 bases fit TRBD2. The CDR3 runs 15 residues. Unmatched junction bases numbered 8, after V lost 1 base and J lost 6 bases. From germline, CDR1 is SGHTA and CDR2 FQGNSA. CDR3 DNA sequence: TGTGCCAGCAGCTTAGATTTAGCGGGGTTTGTCGAGCAGTACTTC. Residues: CASSLDLAGFVEQYF.

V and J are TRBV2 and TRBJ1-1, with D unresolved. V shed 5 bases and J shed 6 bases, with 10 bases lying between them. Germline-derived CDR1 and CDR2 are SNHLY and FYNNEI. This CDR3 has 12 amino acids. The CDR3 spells CASSYTGPEAFF. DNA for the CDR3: TGTGCCAGCAGTTATACCGGCCCTGAAGCTTTCTTT.

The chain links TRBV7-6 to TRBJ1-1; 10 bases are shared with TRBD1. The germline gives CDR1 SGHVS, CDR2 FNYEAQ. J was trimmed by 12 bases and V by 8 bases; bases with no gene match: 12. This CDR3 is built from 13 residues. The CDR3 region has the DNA TGTGCCAGCGGGGGGACAGGGGAAGGTGGGCCTTTCTTT. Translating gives CASGGTGEGGPFF.

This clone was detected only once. Here the CDR3 DNA reads TGTGCCAGTAGAGAGTATAGCAATCAGCCCCAGCATTTT. It translates to CASREYSNQPQHF. V usage is TRBV19 and J usage is TRBJ1-5; D gene uncertain. This CDR3 region has 13 residues. V was trimmed by 6 bases and J by 0 bases, leaving 6 bases between them. CDR1 is LNHDA and CDR2 is SQIVND in the germline V gene (reference sequence).

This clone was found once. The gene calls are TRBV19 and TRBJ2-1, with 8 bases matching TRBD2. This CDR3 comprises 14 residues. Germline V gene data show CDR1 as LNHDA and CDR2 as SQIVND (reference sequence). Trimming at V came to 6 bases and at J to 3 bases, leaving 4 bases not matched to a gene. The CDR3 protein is CASRERGSYNEQFF. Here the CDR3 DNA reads TGTGCCAGTAGGGAGCGGGGGAGCTACAATGAGCAGTTCTTC.

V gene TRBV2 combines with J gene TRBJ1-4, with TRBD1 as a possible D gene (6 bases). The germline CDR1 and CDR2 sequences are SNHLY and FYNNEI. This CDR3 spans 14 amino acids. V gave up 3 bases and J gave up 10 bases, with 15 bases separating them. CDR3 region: CASSDGTPSGKLFF. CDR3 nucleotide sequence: TGTGCCAGCAGTGATGGGACACCGTCCGGAAAACTGTTTTTT.

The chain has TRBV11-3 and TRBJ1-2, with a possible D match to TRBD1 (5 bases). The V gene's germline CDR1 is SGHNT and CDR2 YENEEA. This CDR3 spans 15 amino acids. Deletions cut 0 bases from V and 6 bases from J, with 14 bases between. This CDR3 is CASSLDGREFNGYTF. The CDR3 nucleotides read TGTGCCAGCAGCTTAGACGGCAGGGAATTTAATGGCTACACCTTC.

The CDR3 here is CASSLTGGSATEAFF. CDR3 sequence (DNA): TGTGCCAGCAGCTTAACAGGGGGCTCCGCCACTGAAGCTTTCTTT. This chain joins TRBV7-2 and TRBJ1-1; 9 bases match TRBD1. Looked up from germline, CDR1 is SGHTA and CDR2 is FQGNSA. Unmatched junction bases numbered 5, after V lost 2 bases and J lost 4 bases. This CDR3 has 15 amino acids.

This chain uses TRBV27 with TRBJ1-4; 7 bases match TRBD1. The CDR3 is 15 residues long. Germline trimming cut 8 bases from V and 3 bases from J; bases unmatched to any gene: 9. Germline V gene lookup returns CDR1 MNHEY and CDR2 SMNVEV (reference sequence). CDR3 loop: CASGKRGRANEKLFF. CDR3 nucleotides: TGTGCCAGCGGGAAAAGGGGGCGAGCTAATGAAAAACTGTTTTTT.

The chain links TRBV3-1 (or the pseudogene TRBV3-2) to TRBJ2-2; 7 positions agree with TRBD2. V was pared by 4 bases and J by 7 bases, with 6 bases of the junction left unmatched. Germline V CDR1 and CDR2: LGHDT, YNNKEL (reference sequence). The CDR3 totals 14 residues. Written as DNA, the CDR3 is TGTGCCAGCAGCCCTCCCACGGGGGGCGGGGAGCTGTTTTTT. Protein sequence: CASSPPTGGGELFF.

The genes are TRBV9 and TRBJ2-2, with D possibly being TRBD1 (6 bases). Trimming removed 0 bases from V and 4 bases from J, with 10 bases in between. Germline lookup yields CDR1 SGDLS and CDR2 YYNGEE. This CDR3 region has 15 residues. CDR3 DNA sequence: TGTGCCAGCAGCGTAGAGGGGGACGGCACCGGGGAGCTGTTTTTT. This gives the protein CASSVEGDGTGELFF. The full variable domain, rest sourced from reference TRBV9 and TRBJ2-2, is DSGVTQTPKHLITATGQRVTLRCSPRSGDLSVYWYQQSLDQGLQFLIQYYNGEERAKGNILERFSAQQFPDLHSELNLSSLELGDSALYFCASSVEGDGTGELFFGEGSRLTVL.

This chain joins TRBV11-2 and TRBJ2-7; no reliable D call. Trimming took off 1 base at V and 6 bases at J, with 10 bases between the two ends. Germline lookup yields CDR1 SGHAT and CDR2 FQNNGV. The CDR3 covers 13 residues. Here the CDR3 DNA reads TGTGCCAGCAGCTTAGTCAGAACCAGCGAGCAGTACTTC. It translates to CASSLVRTSEQYF.

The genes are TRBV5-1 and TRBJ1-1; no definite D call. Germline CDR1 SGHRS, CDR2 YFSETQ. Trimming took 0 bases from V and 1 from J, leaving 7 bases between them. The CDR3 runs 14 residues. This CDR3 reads CASSLVAANTEAFF. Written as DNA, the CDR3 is TGCGCCAGCAGCTTGGTAGCAGCGAACACTGAAGCTTTCTTT.

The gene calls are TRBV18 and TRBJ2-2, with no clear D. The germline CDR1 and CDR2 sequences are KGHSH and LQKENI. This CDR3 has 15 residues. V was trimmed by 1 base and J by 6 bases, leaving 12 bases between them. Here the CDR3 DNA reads TGTGCCAGCTCACCACTAACTACCTGGGCCGGGGAGCTGTTTTTT. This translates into CASSPLTTWAGELFF.

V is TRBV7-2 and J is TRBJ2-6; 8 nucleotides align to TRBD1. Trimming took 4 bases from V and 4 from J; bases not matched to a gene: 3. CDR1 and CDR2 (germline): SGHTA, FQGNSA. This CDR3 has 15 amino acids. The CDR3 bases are TGTGCCAGCAGCTCAGGGGGCTCCGGGGCCAACGTCCTGACTTTC. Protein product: CASSSGGSGANVLTF.

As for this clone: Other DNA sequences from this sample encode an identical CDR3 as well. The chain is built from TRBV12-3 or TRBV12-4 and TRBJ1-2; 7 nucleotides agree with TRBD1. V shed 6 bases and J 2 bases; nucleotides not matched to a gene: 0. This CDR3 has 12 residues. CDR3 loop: CASRQGNYGYTF. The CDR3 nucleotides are TGTGCCAGCAGACAGGGGAACTATGGCTACACCTTC.

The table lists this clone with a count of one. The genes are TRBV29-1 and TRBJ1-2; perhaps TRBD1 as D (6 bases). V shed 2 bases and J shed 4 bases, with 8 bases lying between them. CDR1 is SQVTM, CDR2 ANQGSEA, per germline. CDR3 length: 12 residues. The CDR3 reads CSVEWTAYGYTF. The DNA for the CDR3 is TGCAGCGTTGAATGGACAGCCTATGGCTACACCTTC.

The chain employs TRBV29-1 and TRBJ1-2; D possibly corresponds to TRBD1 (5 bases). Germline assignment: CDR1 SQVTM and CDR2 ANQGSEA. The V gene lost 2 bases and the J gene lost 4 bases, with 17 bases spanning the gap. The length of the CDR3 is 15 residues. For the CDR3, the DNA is TGCAGCGTTGAAAGGTTGGGGGAGGAGGTCTATGGCTACACCTTC. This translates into CSVERLGEEVYGYTF.

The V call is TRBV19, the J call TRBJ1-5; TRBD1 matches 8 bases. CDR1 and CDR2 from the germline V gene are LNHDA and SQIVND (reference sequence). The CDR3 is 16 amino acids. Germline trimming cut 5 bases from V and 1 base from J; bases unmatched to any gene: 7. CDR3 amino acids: CASSRDRSFSNQPQHF. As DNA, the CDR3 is TGTGCCAGTAGTCGGGACAGGTCATTCAGCAATCAGCCCCAGCATTTT.

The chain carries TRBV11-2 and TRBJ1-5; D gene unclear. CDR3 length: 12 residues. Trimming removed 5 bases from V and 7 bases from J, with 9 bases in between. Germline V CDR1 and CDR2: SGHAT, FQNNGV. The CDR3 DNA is TGTGCCAGCAGCGTAACCTACCAGCCCCAGCATTTT. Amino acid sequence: CASSVTYQPQHF.

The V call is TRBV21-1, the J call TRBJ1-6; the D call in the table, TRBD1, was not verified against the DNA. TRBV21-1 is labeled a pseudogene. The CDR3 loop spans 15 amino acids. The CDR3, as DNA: TGTGCCAGCAGCAAGGGGGACAGGGGGGACTCACCCCTCCACTTT. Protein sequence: CASSKGDRGDSPLHF.